This T cell receptor beta chain was identified during a study of PD-L1 blockade in urothelial cancer. Study results and limitations: Blood clones associated with the tumor expanded more at 3 weeks in durable-benefit patients. Better progression-free and overall survival followed lower pretreatment blood clonality.

Trimming cost V 4 bases and J 4 bases, with 20 bases left between them. Germline-derived CDR1 and CDR2 are MGHRA and YSYEKL. The CDR3 length is 17 residues. As concerns this clone: Antigen: not known.

Sequencing used immunoSEQ multiplex PCR; TCRdb keeps in-frame clones, though not all of them. The table includes 45,000 or so clones, approximately 90% detected once. The source of this sequence is a man older than 75 with urothelial cancer. The V gene is TRBV4-1, the J gene TRBJ2-1, with a weak D call TRBD2 (5 bases). The sequences come from PBMCs, collected around atezolizumab (anti-PD-L1) treatment. DNA of the CDR3: TGCGCCAGCAGCCTTACGCGGCAGCGGCTGAATTACAATGAGCAGTTCTTC. This translates into CASSLTRQRLNYNEQFF.